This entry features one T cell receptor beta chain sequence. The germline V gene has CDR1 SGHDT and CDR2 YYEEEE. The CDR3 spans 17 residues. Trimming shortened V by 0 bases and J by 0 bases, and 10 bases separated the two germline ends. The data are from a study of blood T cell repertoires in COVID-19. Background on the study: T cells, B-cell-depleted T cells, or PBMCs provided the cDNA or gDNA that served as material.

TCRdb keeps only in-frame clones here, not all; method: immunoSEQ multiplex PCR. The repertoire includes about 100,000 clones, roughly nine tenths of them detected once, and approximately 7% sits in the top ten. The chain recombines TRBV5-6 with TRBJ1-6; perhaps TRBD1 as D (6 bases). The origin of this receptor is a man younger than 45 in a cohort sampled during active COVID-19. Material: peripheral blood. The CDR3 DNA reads TGTGCCAGCAGCTTGGCGGGGGGGCCCTCCTATAATTCACCCCTCCACTTT. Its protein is CASSLAGGPSYNSPLHF.